Listed below are T cell receptor beta chains from one sample, sequenced in a study of blood T cell repertoires in COVID-19. Produced via immunoSEQ multiplex PCR; TCRdb's table is partial and in-frame only. The repertoire holds roughly 80,000 clones, with approximately 84% as singletons. Sequenced material: peripheral blood. All receptors derive from a man in his sixties with active or convalescent COVID-19. CDR3s leave out the opening cysteine and the closing phenylalanine or tryptophan.

V gene: TRBV6-2/TRBV6-3
J gene: TRBJ2-3
CDR3 protein: ASSFRTAFSTDTQY

V gene: TRBV29-1
J gene: TRBJ2-1
CDR3 protein: SVSVTLEQF

V gene: TRBV7-6
J gene: TRBJ1-4
CDR3 protein: ASSLERKLF

V gene: TRBV27
J gene: TRBJ1-2
CDR3 protein: ASSHLRQATHYGYT

V gene: TRBV12-3/TRBV12-4
J gene: TRBJ1-1
CDR3 protein: ASSIRQGGLAF

V gene: TRBV9
J gene: TRBJ2-3
CDR3 protein: ASSGAGYTDTQY

V gene: TRBV5-1
J gene: TRBJ2-2
CDR3 protein: ASSDSGGTGELF

V gene: TRBV7-2
J gene: TRBJ1-4
CDR3 protein: ASSRPNEKLF

V gene: TRBV5-4
J gene: TRBJ2-5
CDR3 protein: ASTRGEETQY

V gene: TRBV27
J gene: TRBJ2-3
CDR3 protein: ASSLTGWGLSTDTQY

V gene: TRBV10-3
J gene: TRBJ2-1
CDR3 protein: AITSSAGTSGGNYNEQF

V gene: TRBV11-2
J gene: TRBJ1-2
CDR3 protein: ASSPWDSYGYT

V gene: TRBV4-1
J gene: TRBJ1-1
CDR3 protein: ASSRTGSGGAF

V gene: TRBV6-6
J gene: TRBJ1-1
CDR3 protein: ASRSRDRVGEAF

V gene: TRBV14
J gene: TRBJ1-6
CDR3 protein: ASSQGIGRTNSPLH

V gene: TRBV4-3
J gene: TRBJ2-3
CDR3 protein: ASSQNTATSTDTQY

V gene: TRBV12-3/TRBV12-4
J gene: TRBJ1-2
CDR3 protein: ASTLTGNYGYT

V gene: TRBV20-1
J gene: TRBJ1-2
CDR3 protein: SASAGDDYGYT

V gene: TRBV7-2
J gene: TRBJ2-7
CDR3 protein: ASSLAGDRTYEQY

V gene: TRBV7-9
J gene: TRBJ2-5
CDR3 protein: ASSLWTAFMETQY